This T cell receptor beta chain was sequenced in a study of prognosis after radiotherapy for stage I lung cancer. This clonotype has a count of ten or more. Peripheral blood was collected in volumes of about 6.1 milliliters at each of two time points. The CDR3 length is 13 residues. CDR1 and CDR2 from the germline V gene are KGHDR and SFDVKD. V lost 3 bases and J lost 6, with 11 bases in between. Genomic DNA served as the source from which two-round multiplex PCR generated TCR beta CDR3 amplicons. The use of primers specific to each TRBV and TRBJ gene characterized first-round PCR. Via MiXCR, TCRdb re-called the multiplex PCR reads, giving one row per CDR3 protein. Of 15,000 or so distinct CDR3 sequences detected, about a third appear once; the ten largest clones hold 25%.

The chain employs TRBV24-1 and TRBJ2-7; D is perhaps TRBD1 (5 bases). The sequences come from PBMCs, collected before or after stereotactic body radiation therapy (not recorded which). This receptor was obtained from a donor aged 50 or older with non-small cell lung cancer. The CDR3 coding sequence is TGTGCCACCAGTGATCCAGGGCGGTGCGAGCAGTACTTC. As protein: CATSDPGRCEQYF.